These 18 T cell receptor beta chains were sequenced from one sample in a study of human T cells and chemical hapten exposure. TCRdb re-analysed the RACE reads in MiXCR, keeping a single row per CDR3 protein. The sample includes some 89,000 distinct CDR3 sequences, 10% seen only once; the top ten take 2% to 2.5%. Noted time point: patch test 2, 6 weeks after DPC sensitization. The treatment: therapeutic diphenylcyclopropenone sensitization with weekly scalp DPC. This specimen consisted of whole blood, obtained in connection with sensitization to the hapten diphenylcyclopropenone (DPC). Receptor source: a woman under 40 with alopecia areata. Some clones in this sample may be carry-over from other donors' samples.

This clonotype was seen at least ten times. V is TRBV11-2 and J is TRBJ1-2, with 11 bases matching TRBD1. The V and J ends lost 1 base and 5 bases, in that order; junction bases with no gene match: 9. Germline assignment: CDR1 SGHAT and CDR2 FQNNGV. The CDR3 extends over 17 amino acids. The CDR3 loop is CASSLARGTGGSYGYTF. The CDR3 region has the DNA TGTGCCAGCAGCTTAGCCAGGGGGACAGGGGGATCATATGGCTACACCTTC.

The V and J genes are TRBV6-2 or TRBV6-3 and TRBJ2-7; weak D call: TRBD2 (6 bases). The CDR3 is made up of 15 amino acids. Germline V gives CDR1 MNHEY, CDR2 SVGEGT. V was cut by 6 bases and J by 3 bases, with 18 bases left in between. As DNA, the CDR3 is TGTGCCAGCAGAAGTGGGACTGGGGGTAACTACGAGCAGTACTTC. Translating gives CASRSGTGGNYEQYF.

This clonotype came up many times. V gene TRBV20-1 combines with J gene TRBJ1-6; tentative D call: TRBD1 (5 bases). V was cut by 3 bases and J by 11 bases, with 14 bases left in between. Germline CDR1 DFQATT, CDR2 SNEGSKA (reference sequence). The CDR3 loop spans 13 amino acids. The CDR3 sequence is CSASRDEGAPLHF. CDR3 nucleotide sequence: TGCAGTGCTAGTAGGGACGAGGGTGCACCCCTCCACTTT.

J is TRBJ2-4 and V is TRBV5-5; weak D call: TRBD2 (6 bases). Germline lookup yields CDR1 SGHKS and CDR2 YYEKEE (reference sequence). This CDR3 region has 13 residues. V shed 2 bases and J shed 8 bases, with 11 bases lying between them. As DNA, the CDR3 is TGTGCCAGCAGCTTCGGGACTCTAGACATTCAGTACTTC. It translates to CASSFGTLDIQYF.

The chain couples TRBV28 to TRBJ1-1; D may be TRBD1 (5 bases). V shed 7 bases and J shed 4 bases, with 13 bases lying between them. Germline V gene sequence: CDR1 MDHEN, CDR2 SYDVKM. The CDR3 has 13 amino acids. The CDR3 bases are TGTGCCAGCACCCTTCTTCAGGGCACTGAAGCTTTCTTT. Its translation: CASTLLQGTEAFF.

This clonotype has ten or more counts. J is TRBJ2-1 and V is TRBV30; 11 bases map to TRBD2. Trimming removed 0 bases from V and 9 bases from J; junction bases left unmatched: 4. The CDR3 contains 14 residues. Germline loops: CDR1 GTSNPN, CDR2 SVGIG (reference sequence). The CDR3 nucleotides read TGTGCCTGGAGTGTACTAGCGGGAGTAAGTGAGCAGTTCTTC. Translated: CAWSVLAGVSEQFF. The full variable domain, rest sourced from reference TRBV30 and TRBJ2-1, is SQTIHQWPATLVQPVGSPLSLECTVEGTSNPNLYWYRQAAGRGLQLLFYSVGIGQISSEVPQNLSASRPQDRQFILSSKKLLLSDSGFYLCAWSVLAGVSEQFFGPGTRLTVL.

The table lists this clonotype with a few counts. The chain joins TRBV6-5 to TRBJ1-2, with 11 bases matching TRBD1. CDR3 length equals 16 residues. Per germline, CDR1 MNHEY and CDR2 SVGAGI. The V segment lost 5 bases and the J segment 0 bases; nucleotides outside the gene matches: 5. The CDR3 here is CASSRGQGGPNYGYTF. Written as DNA, the CDR3 is TGTGCCAGCAGTCGGGGACAGGGGGGTCCTAACTATGGCTACACCTTC.

The table lists this clonotype with a few counts. The chain carries TRBV7-8 and TRBJ2-7; 9 bases match TRBD1. CDR1 is SGHVS, CDR2 FQNEAQ, per germline. Losses at the gene ends were 4 bases for V and 3 bases for J; bases not matched to a gene: 7. CDR3 length: 15 residues. CDR3: CASSSSRDRDYEQYF. In nucleotides, the CDR3 is TGTGCCAGCAGCTCCTCCCGGGACAGGGACTACGAGCAGTACTTC.

This clonotype was counted only a few times. The rearrangement uses TRBV28 and TRBJ2-6; D may be TRBD2 (5 bases). V dropped 5 bases and J dropped 0 bases, with 20 bases sitting between them. In germline, CDR1 is MDHEN, CDR2 SYDVKM. The CDR3 spans 19 residues. The CDR3 loop is CASSRDGGYTISGANVLTF. In nucleotides, the CDR3 is TGTGCCAGCAGTCGCGATGGAGGATATACAATCTCTGGGGCCAACGTCCTGACTTTC.

This clonotype was observed many times. The gene calls are TRBV7-2 and TRBJ2-5; the match to TRBD2 covers 16 bases. The CDR3 has 18 amino acids. The V and J ends lost 3 bases and 6 bases, in that order; junction bases with no gene match: 10. In germline, CDR1 is SGHTA, CDR2 FQGNSA. The CDR3 coding sequence is TGTGCCAGCAGCTTGGGACTAGCGGGGGGGCCGGCCTTAAAGACCCAGTACTTC. Its translation is CASSLGLAGGPALKTQYF.

This clonotype was seen a handful of times. It is unclear where the CDR3 begins or ends on the DNA, so no DNA is shown, and the CDR3 is as TCRdb lists it. V gene TRBV5-1 combines with J gene TRBJ2-5; the table's D call, TRBD1, was not checked against the DNA. CDR1 and CDR2 (germline): SGHRS, YFSETQ. The CDR3 is 13 residues long, counting both termini. CDR3 region: CASSFGPGGTQYF.

This clonotype was recorded a few times. The chain carries TRBV29-1 and TRBJ1-1; no definite D call. The germline CDR1 and CDR2 sequences are SQVTM and ANQGSEA. The CDR3 is made up of 12 amino acids. Trimming took off 6 bases at V and 1 base at J, with 9 bases between the two ends. CDR3 loop: CSVAGPNTEAFF. The CDR3 DNA reads TGCAGCGTCGCCGGGCCGAACACTGAAGCTTTCTTT.

The J gene is TRBJ2-3, the V gene TRBV7-2, with D perhaps matching TRBD1 or TRBD2 (6 bases each). Deletions cut 6 bases from V and 0 bases from J, with 10 bases between. This CDR3 has 14 amino acids. Germline V gene sequence: CDR1 SGHTA, CDR2 FQGNSA. The CDR3 here is CASSRGGSTDTQYF. In DNA form, the CDR3 reads TGTGCCAGCAGTCGAGGGGGGAGCACAGATACGCAGTATTTT.

This clonotype was observed a handful of times. The chain joins TRBV12-5 to TRBJ2-5; no reliable D call. CDR1 LGHNT and CDR2 FRNRAP come from the germline V gene. This CDR3 has 11 amino acids. V lost 2 bases and J lost 5, with 3 bases in between. As DNA, the CDR3 is TGTGCTAGTGGTTTGTACGAGACCCAGTACTTC. Translating gives CASGLYETQYF.

This clonotype has only a few counts. One junction end disagrees with the germline gene, perhaps due to a read error. V gene TRBV28 combines with J gene TRBJ2-4; 12 positions agree with TRBD1. CDR3 length: 12 residues. CDR1 is MDHEN and CDR2 is SYDVKM in the germline V gene. The CDR3 sequence is CASKGQGAGAHF. CDR3 nucleotides: TGTGCCAGCAAGGGACAGGGGGCCGGAGCCCACTTC.

This clonotype occurred a few times. The chain is built from TRBV6-2 or TRBV6-3 and TRBJ1-2, with a weak D call TRBD1 (5 bases). Germline CDR1 is MNHEY and CDR2 is SVGEGT. CDR3 size: 16 residues. V was cut by 4 bases and J by 3 bases, with 18 bases left in between. The CDR3 is CASSSLRDSPDYGYTF. As DNA, the CDR3 is TGTGCCAGCAGTTCACTCCGGGACTCCCCAGACTATGGCTACACCTTC.

The chain combines TRBV28 with TRBJ2-3; 7 bases align to TRBD1. This CDR3 comprises 15 residues. J gave up 0 bases and V 5 bases, and 5 bases lay outside the gene matches. The germline V gene encodes CDR1 MDHEN and CDR2 SYDVKM. CDR3 loop: CASSTPGQSTDTQYF. The CDR3 DNA reads TGTGCCAGCAGTACGCCGGGACAGAGCACAGATACGCAGTATTTT.

This clonotype was seen a few times. This chain uses TRBV5-1 with TRBJ2-2; D is uncertain. There are 14 residues in the CDR3. V was shortened by 1 base and J by 1 base, with 5 bases between the two germline ends. The germline V gene has CDR1 SGHRS and CDR2 YFSETQ. CDR3 nucleotides: TGCGCCAGCAGCTTGTTCTGGAACACCGGGGAGCTGTTTTTT. It codes for CASSLFWNTGELFF.